A selection of T cell receptor beta chains follows, all from one sample in a study of cytomegalovirus exposure and HLA in healthy donors. TCRdb's table, derived via immunoSEQ multiplex PCR, lists solely in-frame clones and lacks some. Of approximately 110,000 clones in the sample, about four fifths were seen once. The sequencing input was PBMCs. The receptor source for this set is a man aged 30-40 years in good health and CMV-seropositive. Both conserved end residues are part of each CDR3. A D gene is named only where the DNA matches it firmly. Rows give clone size only sometimes, using once, few, many, or a class for an expanded clone.

d_gene	v_gene	abundance	j_gene	CDR3aa	CDR3nt
NA	TRBV2	NA	TRBJ2-3	CASSPGTDTQYF	TGTGCCAGCAGTCCCGGCACAGATACGCAGTATTTT
TRBD1	TRBV6-1	NA	TRBJ1-4	CASSEGRGRKLFF	TGTGCCAGCAGTGAAGGCAGGGGGCGGAAACTGTTTTTT
NA	TRBV14	few	TRBJ1-1	CASSLGRGAEAFF	TGTGCCAGCAGCCTTGGCAGGGGCGCTGAAGCTTTCTTT
TRBD1	TRBV4-2	NA	TRBJ1-6	CASSQGPGGASPLHF	TGTGCCAGCAGCCAAGGACCAGGGGGCGCTTCACCCCTCCACTTT
NA	TRBV6-6	NA	TRBJ1-5	CASSYPESNQPQHF	TGTGCCAGCAGTTACCCAGAAAGCAATCAGCCCCAGCATTTT
TRBD2	TRBV6-1	NA	TRBJ2-7	CASSESGLAAYEQYF	TGTGCCAGCAGTGAATCGGGGCTAGCGGCCTACGAGCAGTACTTC
NA	TRBV6-1	NA	TRBJ1-1	CASSENGRDEAFF	TGTGCCAGCAGTGAAAACGGCCGGGATGAAGCTTTCTTT
TRBD1	TRBV5-1	NA	TRBJ2-7	CASSLVGQGREQYF	TGCGCCAGCAGCTTGGTGGGACAGGGACGCGAGCAGTACTTC
NA	TRBV28	NA	TRBJ1-6	CASSSLTGPSSYNSPLHF	TGTGCCAGCAGTAGCCTCACAGGGCCTAGCTCCTATAATTCACCCCTCCACTTT
NA	TRBV13	NA	TRBJ2-1	CASSPLRASEQFF	TGTGCCAGCAGCCCCCTCAGGGCTAGTGAGCAGTTCTTC
NA	TRBV7-6	NA	TRBJ2-5	CASSLFNPGEQYF	TGTGCCAGCAGCTTATTCAACCCGGGGGAGCAGTACTTC
NA	TRBV28	NA	TRBJ1-3	CASSRTGSGNTIYF	TGTGCCAGCAGTCGTACAGGCTCTGGAAACACCATATATTTT
NA	TRBV18	NA	TRBJ1-3	CASSPENSRTGNTIYF	TGTGCCAGCTCACCAGAGAACAGCCGGACTGGAAACACCATATATTTT
NA	TRBV6-1	once	TRBJ1-4	CASRGQGSNEKLFF	TGTGCCAGCAGGGGGCAGGGGTCTAATGAAAAACTGTTTTTT
NA	TRBV25-1	NA	TRBJ2-5	CASSALGGPEETQYF	TGTGCCAGCAGTGCCTTGGGCGGGCCGGAAGAGACCCAGTACTTC
NA	TRBV28	NA	TRBJ1-5	CASSPRPYRGNQPQHF	TGTGCCAGCAGTCCCCGACCGTACAGGGGCAATCAGCCCCAGCATTTT
NA	TRBV27	NA	TRBJ2-6	CASSPDIPGVGANVLTF	TGTGCCAGCAGTCCCGACATACCCGGGGTGGGGGCCAACGTCCTGACTTTC
NA	TRBV19	NA	TRBJ1-5	CASSIRARGPPGEGNQPQHF	TGTGCCAGTAGTATACGGGCCAGGGGCCCGCCGGGCGAGGGCAATCAGCCCCAGCATTTT
TRBD1	TRBV5-4	few	TRBJ2-7	CASSRGTGSYEQYF	TGTGCCAGCAGCCGAGGGACAGGCTCCTACGAGCAGTACTTC
NA	TRBV10-3	NA	TRBJ1-5	CAISTTENQPQHF	TGTGCCATCAGTACCACTGAAAATCAGCCCCAGCATTTT
TRBD2	TRBV6-5	NA	TRBJ2-5	CASNNTRGLEETQYF	TGTGCCAGCAATAATACCCGGGGACTAGAAGAGACCCAGTACTTC
TRBD1	TRBV27	NA	TRBJ1-1	CASLRDRTNTEAFF	TGTGCCAGCCTCCGGGACAGAACGAACACTGAAGCTTTCTTT
NA	TRBV5-5	NA	TRBJ2-7	CASSLEANEQYF	TGTGCCAGCAGCTTGGAAGCCAACGAGCAGTACTTC
TRBD1	TRBV5-4	NA	TRBJ1-2	CASSGTLGQGNYGYTF	TGTGCCAGCAGCGGGACGTTGGGACAGGGGAACTATGGCTACACCTTC
TRBD1	TRBV28	NA	TRBJ2-6	CASSGIWTGLGSGANVLTF	TGTGCCAGCAGTGGAATCTGGACAGGGTTGGGCTCTGGGGCCAACGTCCTGACTTTC
TRBD1	TRBV2	NA	TRBJ1-6	CASSGTGDSPLHF	TGTGCCAGCAGTGGGACAGGGGATTCACCCCTCCACTTT
TRBD2	TRBV29-1	NA	TRBJ2-1	CSVEDSGGVSQYNEQFF	TGCAGCGTTGAAGATAGCGGGGGGGTGTCACAGTACAATGAGCAGTTCTTC
NA	TRBV30	NA	TRBJ2-1	CAWGEANEQFF	TGTGCCTGGGGGGAGGCGAATGAGCAGTTCTTC
NA	TRBV6-5	NA	TRBJ1-1	CASSYNGQNTEAFF	TGTGCCAGCAGTTACAACGGTCAGAACACTGAAGCTTTCTTT
NA	TRBV7-3	NA	TRBJ2-7	CASSLTPGPEQYF	TGTGCCAGCAGCTTAACCCCAGGTCCCGAGCAGTACTTC
NA	TRBV11-2	NA	TRBJ1-1	CASSFGETEAFF	TGTGCCAGCAGCTTTGGTGAGACTGAAGCTTTCTTT
NA	TRBV2	NA	TRBJ1-1	CASSGGGEAFF	TGTGCCAGCAGTGGGGGAGGTGAAGCTTTCTTT
NA	TRBV4-1	NA	TRBJ2-7	CASSQAKNYEQYF	TGCGCCAGCAGCCAGGCAAAAAACTACGAGCAGTACTTC
TRBD1	TRBV18	NA	TRBJ1-1	CASSGTENTEAFF	TGTGCCAGTTCCGGGACAGAGAACACTGAAGCTTTCTTT
NA	TRBV19	NA	TRBJ1-2	CASSIRGSTYGYTF	TGTGCCAGTAGTATAAGGGGCAGCACCTATGGCTACACCTTC
TRBD2	TRBV29-1	NA	TRBJ2-1	CSVILLAGTRDEQFF	TGCAGCGTCATCCTCCTAGCGGGGACGCGCGATGAGCAGTTCTTC
NA	TRBV2	NA	TRBJ1-1	CASSLRQLNTEAFF	TGTGCCAGCTCCCTAAGACAGCTGAACACTGAAGCTTTCTTT
NA	TRBV21-1	NA	TRBJ2-3	CASSRPTSGHTDTQYF	TGTGCCAGCAGTCGGCCGACTAGCGGGCACACAGATACGCAGTATTTT
TRBD1	TRBV7-9	few	TRBJ2-7	CASSPGQGVSYEQYF	TGTGCCAGCAGCCCTGGACAGGGGGTCTCCTACGAGCAGTACTTC
NA	TRBV18	once	TRBJ2-3	CASSPRPARRTQYF	TGTGCCAGCTCACCACGCCCCGCTAGGCGTACGCAGTATTTT
NA	TRBV4-2	once	TRBJ2-1	CASSLTLSGGNEQFF	TGTGCCAGCAGCCTTACCCTCTCCGGGGGCAATGAGCAGTTCTTC
NA	TRBV13	once	TRBJ1-6	CASSLGTTGLMALHF	TGTGCCAGCAGCTTAGGGACTACTGGGCTTATGGCCCTCCACTTT
TRBD1	TRBV30	NA	TRBJ1-5	CAWATGEPQPQHF	TGTGCCTGGGCGACAGGGGAACCTCAGCCCCAGCATTTT
TRBD1	TRBV29-1	NA	TRBJ1-1	CSVDRGNTEAFF	TGCAGCGTCGACAGGGGAAATACTGAAGCTTTCTTT
TRBD2	TRBV7-2	NA	TRBJ2-2	CASSIVRGAGELFF	TGTGCCAGCAGCATAGTGCGGGGGGCCGGGGAGCTGTTTTTT
NA	TRBV4-2	few	TRBJ1-1	CASSQDVQEASSTEAFF	TGTGCCAGCAGCCAAGATGTGCAGGAAGCCTCCTCCACTGAAGCTTTCTTT
NA	TRBV11-2	few	TRBJ2-5	CASSPWEETQYF	TGTGCCAGCAGCCCGTGGGAGGAGACCCAGTACTTC
NA	TRBV4-2	few	TRBJ2-1	CASSQISGEQFF	TGTGCCAGCAGCCAAATCTCCGGGGAGCAGTTCTTC
NA	TRBV19	NA	TRBJ1-4	CASSIGQGNGKLFF	TGTGCCAGTAGTATCGGCCAGGGAAACGGAAAACTGTTTTTT
NA	TRBV9	NA	TRBJ2-1	CASSARDILNNEQFF	TGTGCCAGCAGCGCCCGTGACATTCTCAACAATGAGCAGTTCTTC
NA	TRBV5-1	NA	TRBJ1-1	CASSLVTAPNTEAFF	TGCGCCAGCAGCTTGGTTACAGCACCGAACACTGAAGCTTTCTTT
NA	TRBV9	NA	TRBJ2-3	CASSVGAGGTDTQYF	TGTGCCAGCAGCGTAGGGGCCGGGGGCACAGATACGCAGTATTTT